This T cell receptor beta chain was profiled in a study of molecular identifiers for immune sequencing clone quantification. Using its own MiXCR run on the PCR reads, TCRdb lists one record per CDR3 protein. The sample carries approximately 670,000 distinct CDR3 sequences, 15% to 20% recorded once. Study-level results: One cell's worth of spiked Jurkat TCR RNA was reportedly detectable among roughly 1 million naive cells.

This clonotype has only a few counts. Antigen unknown. This receptor was taken from a human donor in good health. Some libraries in this study had Jurkat cell RNA spiked in. Sequencing was performed on naive CD8+ T cells from blood, with Jurkat cell RNA spiked in. Subset described: FACS-sorted CD8+CD4-CCR7+CD45RA+ naive T cells.

The CDR3 coding sequence is TGTGCCAGCGGCCCCTCTCGGTACTACAATGAGCAGTTCTTC. This encodes CASGPSRYYNEQFF. This chain uses TRBV9 with TRBJ2-1; D is unresolved. CDR1 is SGDLS and CDR2 is YYNGEE in the germline V gene. This CDR3 is 14 amino acids long. Trimming cost V 7 bases and J 3 bases, with 14 bases left between them.